One sample yielded the 3 T cell receptor beta chains listed below, sequenced in a study of blood T cell repertoires in COVID-19. Sequenced by immunoSEQ multiplex PCR; TCRdb stores in-frame clones only, minus some. The sample lists fewer than 25,000 clones; about nine tenths were seen once. Sequencing was done on a sample of peripheral blood. All receptors derive from a human donor with active COVID-19. The donor label of this sample is uncertain.

The chain recombines TRBV2 with TRBJ1-1; D is possibly TRBD1 (6 bases). Germline CDR1 SNHLY, CDR2 FYNNEI. With 6 bases removed from V and 2 bases from J, the gap between germline ends came to 16 bases. The CDR3 contains 15 residues. The CDR3 sequence is CASSLQGGVNTEAFF. The CDR3, as DNA: TGTGCCAGCAGCCTACAGGGTGGGGTCAACACTGAAGCTTTCTTT.

The V gene is TRBV11-3, the J gene TRBJ2-1, with TRBD2 identical over 9 bases. CDR3 length equals 17 residues. V dropped 6 bases and J dropped 8; count of bases not matched to a gene: 17. The V gene's germline CDR1 is SGHNT and CDR2 YENEEA. The chain's CDR3 is CASRTPGGRAGSYEQFF. For the CDR3, the DNA is TGTGCCAGCAGAACACCTGGCGGGAGGGCCGGAAGCTATGAGCAGTTCTTC.

This chain links TRBV2 with TRBJ2-7, with a tentative D call TRBD1 (5 bases). Trimming removed 5 bases at V and 2 bases at J, with 13 bases between. Germline assignment: CDR1 SNHLY and CDR2 FYNNEI. The CDR3 sequence is 14 residues long. CDR3 coding DNA: TGTGCCAGCAGTAGGGGTCAACAAGCCTACGAGCAGTACTTC. Translation gives CASSRGQQAYEQYF.